The entry below gives a single T cell receptor beta chain sequence along with its context. Its specificity is unknown. This record belongs to a study of tissue T cells after allogeneic stem cell transplantation. Overall study context: Several unmodified and three CD34-selected T-cell-depleted grafts went to graft-versus-host disease patients. Study findings and constraints: Across patients, clones rarely overlapped, yet motif clusters were shared tissue-specifically. The study did not identify alloreactive or antigen-specific tissue TCRs, and some clones might be persisting host cells.

TCRbeta CDR3 was sequenced at survey depth with template counts. Clones were read by immunoSEQ multiplex PCR, and TCRdb kept only the in-frame ones, dropping some. The sample records tens of thousands of clones, more than 90% being singletons. The V and J ends lost 1 base and 10 bases respectively, with 13 bases between them. The CDR3 spans 13 residues. Germline V gene sequence: CDR1 LNHNV, CDR2 YYDKDF (reference sequence). Sequenced here: blood, sampled before transplantation. The chain recombines TRBV15 with TRBJ1-1; the D is unclear. The receptor was isolated from a woman aged 40 to 75 who later had graft-versus-host disease after an allogeneic stem cell transplant. The CDR3 sequence: CATSRGGPFGAFF. CDR3 sequence (DNA): TGTGCCACCAGCAGAGGGGGTCCCTTCGGAGCTTTCTTT. Filled out from reference TRBV15 and TRBJ1-1, the complete variable domain reads DAMVIQNPRYQVTQFGKPVTLSCSQTLNHNVMYWYQQKSSQAPKLLFHYYDKDFNNEADTPDNFQSRRPNTSFCFLDIRSPGLGDTAMYLCATSRGGPFGAFFGQGTRLTVV.